The rows below give T cell receptor beta chains drawn from one sample of a study of Ad26.COV2.S vaccination and SARS-CoV-2 variants. The assay was immunoSEQ multiplex PCR, and TCRdb's table has in-frame clones only and misses some. The repertoire holds fewer than 400,000 clones, with 89% as singletons. Sequences were derived from peripheral blood, sampled in a trial of Ad26.COV2.S vaccine versus placebo. Receptors were obtained from a person between 18 and 65 years old who received the Ad26.COV2.S COVID-19 vaccine or a placebo. Each CDR3 is given with its conserved first and last residue. A D gene is named only where the DNA matches it firmly. Not every row has a clone size; where given, it reads once, few, many or a size class.

d_call: TRBD2; clone_size: .; v_call: TRBV5-4; j_call: TRBJ2-1; cdr3_aa: CASSPSGGGGYNEQFF; cdr3_nt: TGTGCCAGCAGCCCCTCGGGGGGGGGCGGTTACAATGAGCAGTTCTTC
d_call: .; clone_size: .; v_call: TRBV19; j_call: TRBJ2-2; cdr3_aa: CASSIRTGELFF; cdr3_nt: TGTGCCAGTAGTATCCGGACCGGGGAGCTGTTTTTT
d_call: .; clone_size: .; v_call: TRBV14; j_call: TRBJ2-7; cdr3_aa: CASSQDPGQSSYEQYF; cdr3_nt: TGTGCCAGCAGCCAAGATCCGGGGCAGTCCTCCTACGAGCAGTACTTC
d_call: .; clone_size: .; v_call: TRBV5-8; j_call: TRBJ2-5; cdr3_aa: CASRWREETQYF; cdr3_nt: TGTGCCAGCAGGTGGAGGGAAGAGACCCAGTACTTC
d_call: TRBD1; clone_size: .; v_call: TRBV19; j_call: TRBJ2-1; cdr3_aa: CASSRLTGARTYNEQFF; cdr3_nt: TGTGCCAGTAGTAGGCTGACAGGGGCAAGAACCTACAATGAGCAGTTCTTC
d_call: TRBD2; clone_size: .; v_call: TRBV5-5; j_call: TRBJ2-5; cdr3_aa: CASSLPTSGIFGETQYF; cdr3_nt: TGTGCCAGCAGCTTGCCGACTAGCGGGATTTTCGGAGAGACCCAGTACTTC
d_call: .; clone_size: .; v_call: TRBV28; j_call: TRBJ1-6; cdr3_aa: CASSSPGTNSPLHF; cdr3_nt: TGTGCCAGCAGTTCCCCGGGGACTAATTCACCCCTCCACTTT
d_call: TRBD1; clone_size: once; v_call: TRBV19; j_call: TRBJ1-1; cdr3_aa: CASSTSDRENTEAFF; cdr3_nt: TGTGCCAGTAGTACGTCGGACAGGGAGAACACTGAAGCTTTCTTT
d_call: .; clone_size: .; v_call: TRBV12-3/TRBV12-4; j_call: TRBJ1-2; cdr3_aa: CASSAGLGDGYTF; cdr3_nt: TGTGCCAGCAGTGCGGGGCTAGGGGATGGCTACACCTTC
d_call: .; clone_size: .; v_call: TRBV28; j_call: TRBJ2-3; cdr3_aa: CASSGGGYPTDTQYF; cdr3_nt: TGTGCCAGCTCAGGGGGGGGATATCCCACAGATACGCAGTATTTT
d_call: .; clone_size: .; v_call: TRBV30; j_call: TRBJ1-6; cdr3_aa: CAWNPGSSPNNSPLHF; cdr3_nt: TGTGCCTGGAATCCTGGGAGCAGCCCGAATAATTCACCCCTCCACTTT
d_call: .; clone_size: .; v_call: TRBV20-1; j_call: TRBJ2-6; cdr3_aa: CSASRYRATGSGANVLTF; cdr3_nt: TGCAGTGCTAGTAGATATCGGGCAACCGGATCTGGGGCCAACGTCCTGACTTTC
d_call: .; clone_size: few; v_call: TRBV7-9; j_call: TRBJ1-4; cdr3_aa: CASSTPTATNEKLFF; cdr3_nt: TGTGCCAGCAGCACACCGACAGCAACTAATGAAAAACTGTTTTTT
d_call: .; clone_size: .; v_call: TRBV6-2/TRBV6-3; j_call: TRBJ1-2; cdr3_aa: CASSYGTPLFGYTF; cdr3_nt: TGTGCCAGCAGTTACGGGACTCCCCTCTTTGGCTACACCTTC
d_call: TRBD2; clone_size: .; v_call: TRBV6-5; j_call: TRBJ2-7; cdr3_aa: CASSTSGRDEQYF; cdr3_nt: TGTGCCAGCTCCACTAGCGGGAGGGACGAGCAGTACTTC
d_call: .; clone_size: .; v_call: TRBV20-1; j_call: TRBJ1-5; cdr3_aa: CSAREDQPQHF; cdr3_nt: TGCAGTGCTAGAGAAGATCAGCCCCAGCATTTT
d_call: TRBD1; clone_size: .; v_call: TRBV5-6; j_call: TRBJ2-5; cdr3_aa: CASSLVRTGGQETQYF; cdr3_nt: TGTGCCAGCAGCTTGGTCAGGACAGGGGGGCAAGAGACCCAGTACTTC
d_call: .; clone_size: .; v_call: TRBV5-6; j_call: TRBJ2-6; cdr3_aa: CASSLSPGANVLTF; cdr3_nt: TGTGCCAGCAGCTTATCTCCTGGGGCCAACGTCCTGACTTTC
d_call: TRBD2; clone_size: .; v_call: TRBV4-1; j_call: TRBJ2-5; cdr3_aa: CASSQLLGGLAGQETQYF; cdr3_nt: TGCGCCAGCAGCCAACTGTTAGGGGGACTAGCGGGACAAGAGACCCAGTACTTC
d_call: .; clone_size: .; v_call: TRBV7-8; j_call: TRBJ1-6; cdr3_aa: CASSLVGRVGSPLHF; cdr3_nt: TGTGCCAGCAGCTTAGTTGGCAGGGTAGGGTCACCCCTCCACTTT